This TCR beta chain was recorded in a study of CD8 T cells in ankylosing spondylitis. Study-wide results and caveats: A motif of 7 to 9 highly homologous TCR beta variants was seen as apparently characteristic of ankylosing spondylitis blood.

Each CDR3 protein gets one entry after TCRdb re-called the 5' RACE reads with MiXCR. Of about 210,000 distinct CDR3 sequences in the sample, roughly 8% are singletons; the top ten hold more than 4.5%. On this clonotype itself: Its antigen remains unidentified.

V was pared by 0 bases and J by 2 bases, with 6 bases of the junction left unmatched. CDR3 size: 16 residues. The germline V gene encodes CDR1 KGHSH and CDR2 LQKENI. The chain combines TRBV18 with TRBJ2-7; TRBD2 matches at 8 bases. The sample comprised blood, either unsorted or a sorted T cell fraction (not recorded which). The sequence derives from a female donor with ankylosing spondylitis or in good health (not recorded which). CDR3 sequence: CASSPPLSGTTYEQYF. CDR3 bases: TGTGCCAGCTCACCACCCCTTAGCGGGACCACCTACGAGCAGTACTTC.